A selection of T cell receptor beta chains follows, all from one sample in a study of beta chain features in type 1 diabetes. Profiling relied on immunoSEQ multiplex PCR, and the TCRdb table lists in-frame clones only, not all of them. The sample lists 300,000 to 400,000 clones; around 13% were seen once. Sequences were obtained from naive CD4+ T cells from blood. The source is a man between 18 and 35 years old in good health. Each CDR3 is given with its conserved first and last residue. The D gene is left open where the match is weak. The size entry is marked missing in some rows and otherwise reads once, few, many or a size class.

d_call	clone_size	j_call	v_call	cdr3_nt	cdr3_aa
NA	few	TRBJ1-3	TRBV13	TGTGCCAGCCGCCCGAGACACTCTGGAAACACCATATATTTT	CASRPRHSGNTIYF
TRBD1	few	TRBJ2-1	TRBV7-2	TGTGCCAGCAGCCTTGACAGGGATGGGAATGAGCAGTTCTTC	CASSLDRDGNEQFF
NA	few	TRBJ1-5	TRBV18	TGTGCCAGCTCACCGAGGGAGGGGCTCAATCAGCCCCAGCATTTT	CASSPREGLNQPQHF
NA	NA	TRBJ1-5	TRBV28	TGTGCCAGCACCTTCCGACTCTATAGCAATCAGCCCCAGCATTTT	CASTFRLYSNQPQHF
TRBD1	NA	TRBJ2-1	TRBV15	TGTGCCACCAGCAGATTAACCGGGACAGGGGGCTTCAATGAGCAGTTCTTC	CATSRLTGTGGFNEQFF
NA	few	TRBJ1-2	TRBV7-8	TGTGCCAGCAGCTCGAGTCAGGGACTGTGGGATGGCTACACCTTC	CASSSSQGLWDGYTF
NA	NA	TRBJ1-4	TRBV7-9	TGTGCCAGCAGCTTAAATATTGAAAAACTGTTTTTT	CASSLNIEKLFF
TRBD1	NA	TRBJ1-1	TRBV7-3	TGTGCCAGCAGCCTCACAGGGGAGTGGACTGAAGCTTTCTTT	CASSLTGEWTEAFF
TRBD1	NA	TRBJ1-1	TRBV18	TGTGCCAGCTCACCACGGGACAGGGACACTGAAGCTTTCTTT	CASSPRDRDTEAFF
NA	few	TRBJ1-3	TRBV30	TGTGCCTGGAGGGGGGCCGGGACCTCTGGAAACACCATATATTTT	CAWRGAGTSGNTIYF
NA	few	TRBJ1-2	TRBV23-1	TGCGCCGGGGGGGGGACACCCCCTAACTATGGCTACACCTTC	CAGGGTPPNYGYTF
TRBD1	NA	TRBJ1-6	TRBV30	TGTGCCTGGAGCCCACGATTGACAGGGGGGAATTCACCCCTCCACTTT	CAWSPRLTGGNSPLHF
NA	NA	TRBJ2-5	TRBV6-6	TGTGCCATCAGTGAGGGTGAGACCCAGTACTTC	CAISEGETQYF
TRBD2	few	TRBJ2-7	TRBV6-5	TGTGCCAGCAGTTGGACTAGTCCTACTATCTCCTACGAGCAGTACTTC	CASSWTSPTISYEQYF
TRBD2	NA	TRBJ2-1	TRBV10-3	TGTGCCATCAGTGGTGGGCTAGCGGTTTACAATGAGCAGTTCTTC	CAISGGLAVYNEQFF
NA	few	TRBJ2-5	TRBV28	TGTGCCAGCAGTTCGACAGAAGAGACCCAGTACTTC	CASSSTEETQYF
NA	NA	TRBJ2-7	TRBV28	TGTGCCAGCAGCTCCCCTCAAGCGAGGGAGGCCTACGAGCAGTACTTC	CASSSPQAREAYEQYF
NA	few	TRBJ2-5	TRBV11-2	TGTGCCAGCAGCTTGCTACAAGAGACCCAGTACTTC	CASSLLQETQYF
TRBD1	NA	TRBJ1-6	TRBV5-1	TGCGCCAGCAGCTTGGAAGGGACAGGGTACTATAATTCACCCCTCCACTTT	CASSLEGTGYYNSPLHF
TRBD2	NA	TRBJ2-2	TRBV4-1	TGCGCCAGCAGCCAGGGACTAGCGCGGGGGACCGGGGAGCTGTTTTTT	CASSQGLARGTGELFF
NA	few	TRBJ2-1	TRBV5-6	TGTGCCAGCAGCTTGAGAGGGGGTTCCTACAATGAGCAGTTCTTC	CASSLRGGSYNEQFF
TRBD2	NA	TRBJ2-7	TRBV6-5	TGTGCCAGCAGTCGGACTAGCGGGAGTAGTTACGAGCAGTACTTC	CASSRTSGSSYEQYF
TRBD1	NA	TRBJ1-6	TRBV7-2	TGTGCCAGCAGTCGTACAGGGGACCTAAGTTCACCCCTCCACTTT	CASSRTGDLSSPLHF
NA	few	TRBJ2-5	TRBV2	TGTGCCAGCAGTTCACCGGGACTTTGGAAGACCCAGTACTTC	CASSSPGLWKTQYF
NA	NA	TRBJ2-1	TRBV5-1	TGCGCCAGCAGCGTCCCTAATTACAATGAGCAGTTCTTC	CASSVPNYNEQFF
NA	NA	TRBJ1-3	TRBV7-2	TGTGCCAGCAGCTTAGTCCTTTCTTCTGGAAACACCATATATTTT	CASSLVLSSGNTIYF
TRBD1	few	TRBJ2-3	TRBV29-1	TGCAGCGTTGATTACGGTCCAGGGGGCGCGGTGAGAGATACGCAGTATTTT	CSVDYGPGGAVRDTQYF
TRBD1	NA	TRBJ2-5	TRBV6-9	TGTGCCAGCAGTTATTCGATCCTCCAGGGGGCAGTGACCCAGTACTTC	CASSYSILQGAVTQYF